This TCR beta chain came from a study of chemoradiotherapy in HPV16-positive cancers. Overall study context: Candidate HPV-specific T-cell clones and common TCR motifs came from functional assays in a couple of HPV16-positive patients. General study findings and limits: Better recurrence-free survival went with HPV-responsive T-cell expansion in HPV16-positive patients.

Regarding this clone: Its matching antigen is unknown.

TCRdb's table, derived via immunoSEQ multiplex PCR, lists solely in-frame clones and lacks some. The table shows tens of thousands of clones, with 85% to 90% occurring only once. The CDR3 totals 15 residues. Germline values: CDR1 MNHEY, CDR2 SMNVEV (reference sequence). V dropped 6 bases and J dropped 3 bases, with 12 bases sitting between them. Repeated repertoire sampling spanned the course of chemoradiotherapy. The TCR comes from a human donor with HPV-associated anogenital cancer. The rearrangement uses TRBV27 and TRBJ2-6; tentative D call: TRBD1 (6 bases). The specimen was blood, collected from a patient who underwent chemoradiotherapy. CDR3 in amino acids: CASSPGQYGANVLTF. The CDR3 nucleotides are TGTGCCAGCAGCCCGGGACAATATGGGGCCAACGTCCTGACTTTC.